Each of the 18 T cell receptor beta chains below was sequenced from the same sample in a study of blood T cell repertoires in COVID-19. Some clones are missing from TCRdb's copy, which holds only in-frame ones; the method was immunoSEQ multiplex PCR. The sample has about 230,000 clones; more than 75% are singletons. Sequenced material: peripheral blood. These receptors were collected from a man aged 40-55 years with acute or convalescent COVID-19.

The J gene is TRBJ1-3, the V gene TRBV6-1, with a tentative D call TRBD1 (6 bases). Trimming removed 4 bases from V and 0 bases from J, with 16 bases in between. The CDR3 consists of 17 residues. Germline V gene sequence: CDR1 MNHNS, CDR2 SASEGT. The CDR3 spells CASSGVSGQRSGNTIYF. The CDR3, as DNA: TGTGCCAGCAGTGGGGTGTCTGGACAGCGCTCTGGAAACACCATATATTTT.

For the CDR3, the DNA is TGTGCCAGCGGCCTTGACGGAGCCTATGGCTACACCTTC. As protein: CASGLDGAYGYTF. The rearrangement joins TRBV5-4 to TRBJ1-2; no reliable D call. The CDR3 sequence is 13 residues long. CDR1 and CDR2 (germline): SGHNT, YYREEE (reference sequence). V dropped 7 bases and J dropped 4 bases, with 14 bases sitting between them.

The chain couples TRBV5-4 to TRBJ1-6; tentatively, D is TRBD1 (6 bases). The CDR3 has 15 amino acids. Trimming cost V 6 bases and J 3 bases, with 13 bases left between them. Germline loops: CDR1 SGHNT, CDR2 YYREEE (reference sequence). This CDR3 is CASTRAGDYNSPLHF. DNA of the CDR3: TGTGCCAGCACCCGAGCAGGGGACTATAATTCACCCCTCCACTTT.

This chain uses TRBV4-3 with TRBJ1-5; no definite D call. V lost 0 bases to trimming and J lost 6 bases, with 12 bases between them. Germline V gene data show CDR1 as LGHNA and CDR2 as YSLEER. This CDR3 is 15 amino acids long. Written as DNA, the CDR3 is TGCGCCAGCAGCCAAGATCTCAGGCGGGCTCAGCCCCAGCATTTT. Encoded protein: CASSQDLRRAQPQHF.

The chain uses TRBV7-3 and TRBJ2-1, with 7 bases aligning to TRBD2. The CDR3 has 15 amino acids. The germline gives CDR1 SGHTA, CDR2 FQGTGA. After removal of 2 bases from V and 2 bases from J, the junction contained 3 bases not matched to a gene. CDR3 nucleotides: TGTGCCAGCAGCTTAGTGGGGGGGACCTACAATGAGCAGTTCTTC. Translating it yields CASSLVGGTYNEQFF.

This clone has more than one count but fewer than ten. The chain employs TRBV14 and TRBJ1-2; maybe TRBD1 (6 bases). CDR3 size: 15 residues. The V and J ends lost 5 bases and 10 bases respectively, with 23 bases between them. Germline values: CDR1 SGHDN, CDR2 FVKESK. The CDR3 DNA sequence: TGTGCCAGCAGCGAGATCGACAGGACCCTATGGGACTACACCTTC. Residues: CASSEIDRTLWDYTF.

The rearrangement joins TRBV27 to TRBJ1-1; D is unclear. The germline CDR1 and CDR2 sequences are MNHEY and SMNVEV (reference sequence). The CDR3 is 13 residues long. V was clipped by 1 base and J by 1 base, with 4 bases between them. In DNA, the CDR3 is TGTGCCAGCAGTTTATACGGGAACACTGAAGCTTTCTTT. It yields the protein CASSLYGNTEAFF.

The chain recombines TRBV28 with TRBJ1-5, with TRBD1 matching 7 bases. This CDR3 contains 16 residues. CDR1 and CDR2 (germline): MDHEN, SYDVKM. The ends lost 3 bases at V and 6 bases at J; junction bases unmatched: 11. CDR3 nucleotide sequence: TGTGCCAGCAGTTTTTTCATGACAGGGTCGGGTCAGCCCCAGCATTTT. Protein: CASSFFMTGSGQPQHF.

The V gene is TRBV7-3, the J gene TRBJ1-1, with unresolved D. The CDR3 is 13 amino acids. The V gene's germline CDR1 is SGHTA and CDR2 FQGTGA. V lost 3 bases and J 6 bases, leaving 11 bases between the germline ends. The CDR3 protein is CASSLEDRAEAFF. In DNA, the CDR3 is TGTGCCAGCAGCTTGGAGGATAGAGCTGAAGCTTTCTTT.

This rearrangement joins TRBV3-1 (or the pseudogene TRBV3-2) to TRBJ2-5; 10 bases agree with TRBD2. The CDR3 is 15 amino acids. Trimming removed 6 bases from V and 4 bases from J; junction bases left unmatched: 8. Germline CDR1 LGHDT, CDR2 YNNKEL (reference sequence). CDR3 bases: TGTGCCAGCAGACCTGGACTAGCGGAACGAGAGACCCAGTACTTC. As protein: CASRPGLAERETQYF.

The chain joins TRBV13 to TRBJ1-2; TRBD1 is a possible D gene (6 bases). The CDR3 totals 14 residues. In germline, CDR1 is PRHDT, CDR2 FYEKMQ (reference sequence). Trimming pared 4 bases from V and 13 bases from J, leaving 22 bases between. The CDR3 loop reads CASSSRSRGGPFTF. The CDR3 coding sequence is TGTGCCAGCAGCTCCCGCTCACGCGGGGGCCCCTTCACCTTC. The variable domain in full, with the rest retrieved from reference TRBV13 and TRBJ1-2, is AAGVIQSPRHLIKEKRETATLKCYPIPRHDTVYWYQQGPGQDPQFLISFYEKMQSDKGSIPDRFSAQQFSDYHSELNMSSLELGDSALYFCASSSRSRGGPFTFGSGTRLTVV.

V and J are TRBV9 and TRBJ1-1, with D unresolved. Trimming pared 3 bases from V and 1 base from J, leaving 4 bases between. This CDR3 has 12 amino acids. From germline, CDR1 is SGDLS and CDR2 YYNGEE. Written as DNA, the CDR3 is TGTGCCAGCAGCGCAGGGAACACTGAAGCTTTCTTT. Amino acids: CASSAGNTEAFF.

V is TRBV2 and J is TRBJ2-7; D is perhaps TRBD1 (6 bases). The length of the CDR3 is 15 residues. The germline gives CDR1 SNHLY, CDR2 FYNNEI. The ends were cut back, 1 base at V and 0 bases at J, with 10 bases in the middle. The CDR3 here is CASSEGDIFSYEQYF. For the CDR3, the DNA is TGTGCCAGCAGTGAAGGGGACATTTTCTCCTACGAGCAGTACTTC.

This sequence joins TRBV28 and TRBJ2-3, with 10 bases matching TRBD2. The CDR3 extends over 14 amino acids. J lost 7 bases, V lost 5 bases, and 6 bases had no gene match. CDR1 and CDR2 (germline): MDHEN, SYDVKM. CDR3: CASSLRTSGNTQYF. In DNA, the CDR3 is TGTGCCAGCAGTCTCCGGACTAGCGGAAATACGCAGTATTTT.

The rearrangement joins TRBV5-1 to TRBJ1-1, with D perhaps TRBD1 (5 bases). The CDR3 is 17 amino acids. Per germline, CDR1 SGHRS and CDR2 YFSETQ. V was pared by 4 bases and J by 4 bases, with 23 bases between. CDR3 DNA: TGCGCCAGCAGCGACCATGATGCAAGTGGGGGAGGCACTGAAGCTTTCTTT. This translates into CASSDHDASGGGTEAFF.

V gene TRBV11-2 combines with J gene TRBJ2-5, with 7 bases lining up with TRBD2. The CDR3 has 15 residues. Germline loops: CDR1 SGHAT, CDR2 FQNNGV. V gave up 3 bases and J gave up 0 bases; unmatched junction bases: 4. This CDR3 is CASSLTGLDQETQYF. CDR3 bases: TGTGCCAGCAGCTTGACCGGACTAGACCAAGAGACCCAGTACTTC.

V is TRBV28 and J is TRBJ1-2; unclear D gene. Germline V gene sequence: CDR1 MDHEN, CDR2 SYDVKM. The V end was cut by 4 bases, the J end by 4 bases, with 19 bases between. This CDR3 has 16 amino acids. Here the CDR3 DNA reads TGTGCCAGCAGTTCGCCGGGTTCTCTTCTGGGCTATGGCTACACCTTC. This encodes CASSSPGSLLGYGYTF.

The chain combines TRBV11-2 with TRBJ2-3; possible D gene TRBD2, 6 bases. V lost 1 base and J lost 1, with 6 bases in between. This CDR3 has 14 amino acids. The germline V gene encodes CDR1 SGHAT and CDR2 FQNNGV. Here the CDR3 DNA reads TGTGCCAGCAGCTTAGGGAGGGGCACAGATACGCAGTATTTT. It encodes CASSLGRGTDTQYF.